This entry lists 5 T cell receptor beta chains sequenced from one sample in a study of cytomegalovirus exposure and HLA in healthy donors. Generated by immunoSEQ multiplex PCR, the TCRdb table keeps only in-frame clones and is missing some. The sample lists around 300,000 clones, approximately 88% occurring once. Material: PBMCs. The origin of the receptors is a man aged 25-40 years in good health and CMV-seronegative.

V gene TRBV27 combines with J gene TRBJ1-1, with 7 bases matching TRBD1. Germline values: CDR1 MNHEY, CDR2 SMNVEV (reference sequence). There are 14 residues in the CDR3. Losses at the gene ends were 3 bases for V and 5 bases for J; bases not matched to a gene: 6. The CDR3 DNA reads TGTGCCAGCAGTTTCAGGGGGAAGAGGACTGAAGCTTTCTTT. Translation gives CASSFRGKRTEAFF.

V is TRBV2 and J is TRBJ2-7, with a possible D match to TRBD2 (6 bases). Germline lookup yields CDR1 SNHLY and CDR2 FYNNEI. Trimming removed 6 bases at V and 3 bases at J, with 9 bases between. This CDR3 region has 12 residues. CDR3 loop: CASRADYYEQYF. The CDR3 bases are TGTGCCAGCAGAGCGGACTACTACGAGCAGTACTTC. Looking up the rest from reference TRBV2 and TRBJ2-7 gives the full variable domain: EPEVTQTPSHQVTQMGQEVILRCVPISNHLYFYWYRQILGQKVEFLVSFYNNEISEKSEIFDDQFSVERPDGSNFTLKIRSTKLEDSAMYFCASRADYYEQYFGPGTRLTVT.

The chain combines TRBV9 with TRBJ2-2, with 7 nucleotides matching TRBD2. Per the germline V gene, CDR1 is SGDLS and CDR2 is YYNGEE. This CDR3 has 15 amino acids. V lost 1 base and J lost 6; bases outside the gene matches: 6. CDR3 DNA sequence: TGTGCCAGCAGCGTAATGGCAGGGAGGGCCGGGGAGCTGTTTTTT. This codes for CASSVMAGRAGELFF.

V is TRBV19 and J is TRBJ1-6, with TRBD1 matching over 10 bases. The germline V gene has CDR1 LNHDA and CDR2 SQIVND (reference sequence). The CDR3 consists of 14 residues. V trimming: 5 bases; J trimming: 8 bases; junction bases outside the gene matches: 3. The CDR3 DNA reads TGTGCCAGTAGTTCCGGGACAGGGGATTCACCCCTCCACTTT. Translation: CASSSGTGDSPLHF. Filled out from reference TRBV19 and TRBJ1-6, the complete variable domain reads DGGITQSPKYLFRKEGQNVTLSCEQNLNHDAMYWYRQDPGQGLRLIYYSQIVNDFQKGDIAEGYSVSREKKESFPLTVTSAQKNPTAFYLCASSSGTGDSPLHFGNGTRLTVT.

The chain employs TRBV5-1 and TRBJ2-7; 8 nucleotides align to TRBD1. In germline, CDR1 is SGHRS, CDR2 YFSETQ. V was pared by 1 base and J by 0 bases, with 6 bases of the junction left unmatched. The CDR3 runs 16 residues. CDR3 protein: CASSLQGAPTSYEQYF. The CDR3 DNA reads TGCGCCAGCAGCTTGCAGGGGGCTCCAACCTCCTACGAGCAGTACTTC. The whole variable domain, remainder taken from reference TRBV5-1 and TRBJ2-7, is KAGVTQTPRYLIKTRGQQVTLSCSPISGHRSVSWYQQTPGQGLQFLFEYFSETQRNKGNFPGRFSGRQFSNSRSEMNVSTLELGDSALYLCASSLQGAPTSYEQYFGPGTRLTVT.